This TCR beta chain emerged from a study of blood T cell repertoires in COVID-19. Overall study: There were acute and convalescent COVID-19 samples, and they came from the United States, Italy and Spain. Sources were T cells, B-cell-depleted T cells, or PBMCs; the material itself was cDNA or gDNA.

Per the study methods: Reference gene primer amplification in the assay estimated nucleated cell counts. The repertoire was sequenced with immunoSEQ multiplex PCR; TCRdb's copy has only in-frame clones and lacks some. D and trimming come from the DNA, and the V and J calls and clone size come from that table. The sample includes approximately 260,000 clones, 88% of them seen just once. Germline V CDR1 and CDR2: GTSNPN, SVGIG (reference sequence). This CDR3 is 14 amino acids long. A word on this clone: One end of the junction varies from germline; a read error may be responsible.

Sequences were obtained from peripheral blood. V and J are TRBV30 and TRBJ1-5; D is ambiguous. The TCR was taken from a woman in her 40s who had recovered from COVID-19. Here the CDR3 DNA reads TGTGCCTGGAGTGCCACGTCCCTCAATCAGCCCCAGCGTTTT. It yields the protein CAWSATSLNQPQRF.